The 19 T cell receptor beta chains below were found in one sample sequenced in a study of human T cells and chemical hapten exposure. TCRdb re-analysed the RACE reads in MiXCR, keeping a single row per CDR3 protein. This sample yields about 380,000 distinct CDR3 sequences, of which 5% to 6.5% are seen a single time; just over 2.5% belongs to the top ten. The time point denotes: pre-sensitization, week 0. Regarding treatment: therapeutic diphenylcyclopropenone sensitization with weekly scalp DPC. The sequencing used whole blood, collected in connection with sensitization to the hapten diphenylcyclopropenone (DPC). The receptors were sampled from a woman aged 45-59 years with alopecia areata. Some clones in this sample may be carry-over from other donors' samples.

This clonotype was detected only a few times. The genes are TRBV4-3 and TRBJ2-1, with TRBD1 matching 7 bases. The germline CDR1 and CDR2 sequences are LGHNA and YSLEER. The CDR3 contains 14 residues. V shed 0 bases, J shed 9 bases, and the junction held 5 bases outside the gene matches. The CDR3: CASSQDGRGREQFF. In nucleotides, the CDR3 is TGCGCCAGCAGCCAAGATGGAAGGGGGCGTGAGCAGTTCTTC.

Only a few counts were recorded for this clonotype. This sequence joins TRBV27 and TRBJ1-3, with unresolved D. V lost 6 bases and J lost 0, with 12 bases in between. From germline, CDR1 is MNHEY and CDR2 SMNVEV (reference sequence). CDR3 size: 15 residues. This CDR3 reads CASSLTGHSGNTIYF. The CDR3 nucleotides are TGTGCCAGCAGCCTAACTGGTCACTCTGGAAACACCATATATTTT.

The gene calls are TRBV3-1 and TRBJ1-2; perhaps TRBD1 as D (5 bases). Germline V gene sequence: CDR1 LGHDT, CDR2 YNNKEL (reference sequence). V lost 4 bases, J lost 8 bases, and 17 bases lay in between. This CDR3 is built from 14 residues. CDR3 loop: CASSRSSGGEGYTF. The CDR3 DNA is TGTGCCAGCAGCCGGAGTTCGGGGGGAGAGGGCTACACCTTC.

There are a few counts of this clonotype. This sequence joins TRBV11-2 and TRBJ1-4, with 8 bases aligning to TRBD1. Per the germline V gene, CDR1 is SGHAT and CDR2 is FQNNGV. The CDR3 runs to 15 residues. The junction had 6 bases not matched to a gene; V was cut back by 2 bases and J by 7 bases. CDR3 amino acids: CASSLRTGQTEKLFF. CDR3 sequence (DNA): TGTGCCAGCAGCTTACGGACAGGGCAAACTGAAAAACTGTTTTTT.

The rearrangement uses TRBV6-5 and TRBJ1-2; 7 positions agree with TRBD1. Trimming at V came to 2 bases and at J to 4 bases, leaving 7 bases not matched to a gene. CDR1 MNHEY and CDR2 SVGAGI come from the germline V gene. The CDR3 length is 15 residues. DNA for the CDR3: TGTGCCAGCAGTTACAAGGCAGGGGGGATCTATGGCTACACCTTC. As protein: CASSYKAGGIYGYTF.

This clonotype appeared a few times. The chain combines TRBV2 with TRBJ2-7; D not resolved. V was pared by 8 bases and J by 3 bases, with 8 bases between. The CDR3 totals 11 residues. Germline V gives CDR1 SNHLY, CDR2 FYNNEI. The CDR3 spells CASLKSYEQYF. The CDR3 coding sequence is TGTGCCAGCCTGAAGAGCTACGAGCAGTACTTC.

Ten or more counts support this clonotype. The chain employs TRBV19 and TRBJ2-1, with 10 bases identical to TRBD1. The CDR3 contains 14 residues. Germline V gene sequence: CDR1 LNHDA, CDR2 SQIVND (reference sequence). V lost 8 bases to trimming and J lost 7 bases; unmatched junction nucleotides: 8. CDR3 sequence: CASDRGQKGNEQFF. The CDR3 nucleotides read TGTGCCAGTGACAGGGGGCAGAAGGGGAATGAGCAGTTCTTC. The whole variable domain, remainder taken from reference TRBV19 and TRBJ2-1, is DGGITQSPKYLFRKEGQNVTLSCEQNLNHDAMYWYRQDPGQGLRLIYYSQIVNDFQKGDIAEGYSVSREKKESFPLTVTSAQKNPTAFYLCASDRGQKGNEQFFGPGTRLTVL.

This chain links TRBV27 with TRBJ1-2; TRBD1 might be the D (6 bases). This CDR3 contains 12 residues. Per the germline V gene, CDR1 is MNHEY and CDR2 is SMNVEV (reference sequence). Deletions cut 7 bases from V and 4 bases from J, with 10 bases between. CDR3 amino acids: CASMDSRYGYTF. The CDR3 bases are TGTGCCAGCATGGACAGCCGCTATGGCTACACCTTC.

Ten or more counts support this clonotype. The CDR3 loop reads CASSWTGLELFF. The DNA for the CDR3 is TGTGCCAGCAGTTGGACAGGGCTAGAACTGTTTTTT. The chain carries TRBV12-3 or TRBV12-4 and TRBJ1-4; 8 bases match TRBD1. The CDR3 totals 12 residues. With V trimmed by 4 bases and J by 12 bases, 4 bases remained unmatched.

This clonotype appeared a few times. The V and J genes are TRBV12-3 or TRBV12-4 and TRBJ1-6; D may be TRBD1 (5 bases). Trimming took 0 bases from V and 14 from J, leaving 20 bases between them. The CDR3 contains 16 residues. The CDR3 loop reads CASSLAGGTTKRALHF. The CDR3 DNA is TGTGCCAGCAGTTTAGCGGGCGGGACGACCAAGAGGGCCCTCCACTTT.

At least ten counts were recorded for this clonotype. V gene TRBV9 combines with J gene TRBJ2-3; 10 bases are shared with TRBD2. The length of the CDR3 is 15 residues. Trimming cost V 3 bases and J 1 base; bases outside gene matches: 2. Germline V gene lookup returns CDR1 SGDLS and CDR2 YYNGEE. CDR3 in amino acids: CASSASGGRTDTQYF. The CDR3, as DNA: TGTGCCAGCAGCGCTAGCGGGGGACGCACAGATACGCAGTATTTT. The full variable domain, rest sourced from reference TRBV9 and TRBJ2-3, is DSGVTQTPKHLITATGQRVTLRCSPRSGDLSVYWYQQSLDQGLQFLIQYYNGEERAKGNILERFSAQQFPDLHSELNLSSLELGDSALYFCASSASGGRTDTQYFGPGTRLTVL.

The chain joins TRBV29-1 to TRBJ1-1; no clear D. The V gene lost 4 bases and the J gene lost 6 bases, with 12 bases spanning the gap. There are 12 residues in the CDR3. Germline CDR1 reads SQVTM; CDR2 reads ANQGSEA. The CDR3 reads CSVGGPDSEAFF. CDR3 bases: TGCAGCGTTGGAGGGCCAGACTCTGAAGCTTTCTTT.

In this sample, this clonotype turned up many times. CDR3 bases: TGCAGTGCTCCTACCGGGACAGGGGTAGGCGAGCAGTACTTC. It translates to CSAPTGTGVGEQYF. This sequence joins TRBV20-1 and TRBJ2-7; 10 positions match TRBD1. Unmatched junction bases numbered 10, after V lost 5 bases and J lost 6 bases. Germline CDR1 reads DFQATT; CDR2 reads SNEGSKA (reference sequence). CDR3 length equals 14 residues.

The sample holds many counts of this clonotype. This chain uses TRBV7-2 with TRBJ1-1, with TRBD1 matching 11 bases. Per the germline V gene, CDR1 is SGHTA and CDR2 is FQGNSA. The junction had 9 bases not matched to a gene; V was cut back by 6 bases and J by 6 bases. The CDR3 has 15 amino acids. This CDR3 reads CASRAGTGGFAEAFF. CDR3 nucleotides: TGTGCCAGCAGGGCCGGGACAGGGGGATTCGCTGAAGCTTTCTTT. The whole variable domain, remainder taken from reference TRBV7-2 and TRBJ1-1, is GAGVSQSPSNKVTEKGKDVELRCDPISGHTALYWYRQSLGQGLEFLIYFQGNSAPDKSGLPSDRFSAERTGGSVSTLTIQRTQQEDSAVYLCASRAGTGGFAEAFFGQGTRLTVV.

The sample holds many counts of this clonotype. The chain uses TRBV27 and TRBJ2-3; 10 bases match TRBD2. V was pared by 4 bases and J by 3 bases, with 4 bases of the junction left unmatched. The CDR3 is 15 amino acids. From germline, CDR1 is MNHEY and CDR2 SMNVEV (reference sequence). The DNA of the CDR3 is TGTGCCAGCAGTTCTCCTAGCGGGAGTACAGATACGCAGTATTTT. Translation: CASSSPSGSTDTQYF.

There are a few counts of this clonotype. Mismatch with germline at one junction end may stem from a read error. The rearrangement uses TRBV15 and TRBJ2-2; D possibly corresponds to TRBD2 (6 bases). The CDR3 length is 12 residues. Germline CDR1 is LNHNV and CDR2 is YYDKDF (reference sequence). CDR3 in DNA: TGTGCCATCGGCCGCGGGACCGGGGAGTTGTTTTTT. It encodes CAIGRGTGELFF.

V is TRBV6-5 and J is TRBJ2-7, with 11 bases fitting TRBD2. The CDR3 runs to 15 residues. V shed 5 bases and J 4 bases; nucleotides not matched to a gene: 7. Per germline, CDR1 MNHEY and CDR2 SVGAGI. CDR3 nucleotide sequence: TGTGCCAGCAGTGACGGGACTAGCGGTTTGTACGAGCAGTACTTC. Translating it yields CASSDGTSGLYEQYF.

This clonotype came up many times. DNA of the CDR3: TGTGCCAGCTCACCCACGGAGTTGGAGCCCCAGCATTTT. Protein: CASSPTELEPQHF. The J gene is TRBJ1-5, the V gene TRBV18, with D unresolved. V was clipped by 3 bases and J by 8 bases, with 11 bases between them. The CDR3 is 13 amino acids. Germline values: CDR1 KGHSH, CDR2 LQKENI.

The chain couples TRBV6-6 to TRBJ1-5; D is undetermined. The V end lost 8 bases, the J end lost 1 base, and 6 bases lay between the germline ends. Germline V gene sequence: CDR1 MNHNY, CDR2 SVGAGI (reference sequence). There are 12 residues in the CDR3. CDR3 region: CASGESNQPQHF. Written as DNA, the CDR3 is TGTGCCAGCGGAGAAAGCAATCAGCCCCAGCATTTT.